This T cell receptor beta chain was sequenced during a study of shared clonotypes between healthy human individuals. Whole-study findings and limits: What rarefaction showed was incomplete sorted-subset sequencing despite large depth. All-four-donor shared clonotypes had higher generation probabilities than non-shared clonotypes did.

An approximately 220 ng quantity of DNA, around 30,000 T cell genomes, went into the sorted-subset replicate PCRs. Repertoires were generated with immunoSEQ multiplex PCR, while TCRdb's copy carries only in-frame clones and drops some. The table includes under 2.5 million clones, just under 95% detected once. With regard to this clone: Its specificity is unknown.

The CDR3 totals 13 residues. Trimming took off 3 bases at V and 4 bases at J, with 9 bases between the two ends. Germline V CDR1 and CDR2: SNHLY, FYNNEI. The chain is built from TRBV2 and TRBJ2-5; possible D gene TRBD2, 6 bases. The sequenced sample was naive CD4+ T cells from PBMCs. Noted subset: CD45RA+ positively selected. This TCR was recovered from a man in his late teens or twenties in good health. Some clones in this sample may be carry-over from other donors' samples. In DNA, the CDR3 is TGTGCCAGCAGTGACGGAGGGGCAGAGACCCAGTACTTC. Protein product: CASSDGGAETQYF.